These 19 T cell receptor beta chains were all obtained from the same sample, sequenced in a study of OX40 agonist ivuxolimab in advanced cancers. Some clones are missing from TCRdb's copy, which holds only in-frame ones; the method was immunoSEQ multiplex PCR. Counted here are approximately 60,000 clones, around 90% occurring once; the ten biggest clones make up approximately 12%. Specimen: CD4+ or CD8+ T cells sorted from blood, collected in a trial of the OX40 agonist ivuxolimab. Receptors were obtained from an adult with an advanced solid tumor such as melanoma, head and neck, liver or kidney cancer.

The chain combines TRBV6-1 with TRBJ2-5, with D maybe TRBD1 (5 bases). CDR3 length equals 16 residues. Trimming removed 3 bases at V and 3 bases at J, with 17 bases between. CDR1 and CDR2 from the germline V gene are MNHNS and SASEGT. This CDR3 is CASSEETGAGKETQYF. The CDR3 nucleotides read TGTGCCAGCAGTGAGGAAACAGGCGCCGGAAAAGAGACCCAGTACTTC.

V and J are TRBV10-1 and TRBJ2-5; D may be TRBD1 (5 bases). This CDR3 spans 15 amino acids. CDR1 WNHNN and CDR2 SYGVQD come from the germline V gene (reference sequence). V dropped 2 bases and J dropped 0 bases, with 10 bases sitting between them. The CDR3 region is CASSEDLTDQETQYF. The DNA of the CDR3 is TGCGCCAGCAGTGAGGATCTGACAGACCAAGAGACCCAGTACTTC.

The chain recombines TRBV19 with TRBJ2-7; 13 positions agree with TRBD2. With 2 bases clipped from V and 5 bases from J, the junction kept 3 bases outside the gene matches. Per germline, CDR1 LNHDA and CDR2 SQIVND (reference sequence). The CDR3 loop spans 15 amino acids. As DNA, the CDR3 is TGTGCCAGTAGTATATTCGGACTAGCGGGAGACGAGCAGTACTTC. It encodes CASSIFGLAGDEQYF.

CDR3 sequence: CASSFGVGYTF. The CDR3 DNA follows: TGCGCCAGCAGCTTTGGTGTAGGCTACACCTTC. The chain has TRBV5-1 and TRBJ1-2, with unresolved D. The V and J ends lost 2 bases and 8 bases respectively, with 7 bases between them. The CDR3 is 11 amino acids. The germline gives CDR1 SGHRS, CDR2 YFSETQ.

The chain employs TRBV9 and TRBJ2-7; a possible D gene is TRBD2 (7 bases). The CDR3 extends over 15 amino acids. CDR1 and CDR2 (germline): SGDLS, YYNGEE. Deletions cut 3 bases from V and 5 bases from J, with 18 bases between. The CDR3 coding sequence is TGTGCCAGCAGCGCAAGAGGGGGGGTAACCAACGAGCAGTACTTC. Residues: CASSARGGVTNEQYF.

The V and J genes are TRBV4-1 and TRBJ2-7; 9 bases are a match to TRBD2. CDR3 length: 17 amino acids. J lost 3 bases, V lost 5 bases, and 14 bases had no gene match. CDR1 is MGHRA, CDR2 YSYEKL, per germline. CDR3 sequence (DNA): TGCGCCAGCAGCTATCTCCAGTCGGCGGGAGGGAACTACGAGCAGTACTTC. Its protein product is CASSYLQSAGGNYEQYF.

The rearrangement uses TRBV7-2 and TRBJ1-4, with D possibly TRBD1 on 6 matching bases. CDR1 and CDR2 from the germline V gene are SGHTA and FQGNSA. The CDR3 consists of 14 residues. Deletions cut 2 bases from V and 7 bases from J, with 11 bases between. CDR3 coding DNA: TGTGCCAGCAGCTTATTGGCAGGGGTTGAAAAACTGTTTTTT. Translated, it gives CASSLLAGVEKLFF.

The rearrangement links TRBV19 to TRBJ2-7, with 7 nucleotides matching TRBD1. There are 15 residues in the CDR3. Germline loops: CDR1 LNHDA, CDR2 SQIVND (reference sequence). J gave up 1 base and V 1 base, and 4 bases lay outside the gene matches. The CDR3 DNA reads TGTGCCAGTAGTATAGTGTGGGACAGTTCCTACGAGCAGTACTTC. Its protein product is CASSIVWDSSYEQYF.

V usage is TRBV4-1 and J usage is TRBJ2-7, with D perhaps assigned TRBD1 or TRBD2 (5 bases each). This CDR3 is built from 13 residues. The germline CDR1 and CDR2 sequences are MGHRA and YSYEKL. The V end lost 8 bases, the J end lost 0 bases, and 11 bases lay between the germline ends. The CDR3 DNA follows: TGCGCCAGCCGCCGGGACGGCTCCTACGAGCAGTACTTC. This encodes CASRRDGSYEQYF.

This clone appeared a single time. The CDR3 loop reads CATSRLAGEAYEQYF. In nucleotides, the CDR3 is TGTGCCACCAGCAGGTTAGCGGGCGAGGCCTACGAGCAGTACTTC. The chain carries TRBV15 and TRBJ2-7; 7 bases fit TRBD2. V shed 3 bases and J 2 bases; nucleotides not matched to a gene: 7. Germline V gives CDR1 LNHNV, CDR2 YYDKDF (reference sequence). The CDR3 has 15 amino acids.

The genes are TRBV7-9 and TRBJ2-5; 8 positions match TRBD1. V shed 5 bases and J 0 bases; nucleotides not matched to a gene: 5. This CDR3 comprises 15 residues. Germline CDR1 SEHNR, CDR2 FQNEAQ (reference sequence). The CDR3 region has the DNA TGTGCCAGCAGCCAATCGGACAGGGACCAAGAGACCCAGTACTTC. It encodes CASSQSDRDQETQYF. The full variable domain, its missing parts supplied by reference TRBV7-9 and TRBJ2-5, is DTGVSQNPRHKITKRGQNVTFRCDPISEHNRLYWYRQTLGQGPEFLTYFQNEAQLEKSRLLSDRFSAERPKGSFSTLEIQRTEQGDSAMYLCASSQSDRDQETQYFGPGTRLLVL.

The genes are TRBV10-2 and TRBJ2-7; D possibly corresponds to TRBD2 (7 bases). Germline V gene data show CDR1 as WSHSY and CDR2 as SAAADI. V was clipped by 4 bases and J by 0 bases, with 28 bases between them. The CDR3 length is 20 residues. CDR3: CASSGYGGPAGLALSYEQYF. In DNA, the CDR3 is TGCGCCAGCAGTGGGTACGGGGGGCCTGCAGGATTGGCTCTCTCCTACGAGCAGTACTTC.

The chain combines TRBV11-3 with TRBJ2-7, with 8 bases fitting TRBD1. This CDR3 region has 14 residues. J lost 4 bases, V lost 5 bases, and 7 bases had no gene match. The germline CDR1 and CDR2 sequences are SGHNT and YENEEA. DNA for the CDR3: TGTGCCAGCAGCGGACGGACAGGGATTTACGAGCAGTACTTC. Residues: CASSGRTGIYEQYF. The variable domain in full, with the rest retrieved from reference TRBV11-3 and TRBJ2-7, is EAGVVQSPRYKIIEKKQPVAFWCNPISGHNTLYWYLQNLGQGPELLIRYENEEAVDDSQLPKDRFSAERLKGVDSTLKIQPAELGDSAVYLCASSGRTGIYEQYFGPGTRLTVT.

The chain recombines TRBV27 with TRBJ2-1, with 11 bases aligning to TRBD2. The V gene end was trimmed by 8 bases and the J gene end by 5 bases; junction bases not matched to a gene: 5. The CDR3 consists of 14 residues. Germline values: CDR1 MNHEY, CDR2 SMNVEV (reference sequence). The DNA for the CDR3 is TGTGCCAGCGGCCGGGGACTAGCGGACAATGAGCAGTTCTTC. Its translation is CASGRGLADNEQFF.

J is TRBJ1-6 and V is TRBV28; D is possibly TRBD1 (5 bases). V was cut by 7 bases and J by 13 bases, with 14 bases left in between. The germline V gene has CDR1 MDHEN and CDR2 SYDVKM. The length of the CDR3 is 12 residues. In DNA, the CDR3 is TGTGCCAGCACCCCACCAAGGGGTCCCCTCCACTTT. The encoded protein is CASTPPRGPLHF.

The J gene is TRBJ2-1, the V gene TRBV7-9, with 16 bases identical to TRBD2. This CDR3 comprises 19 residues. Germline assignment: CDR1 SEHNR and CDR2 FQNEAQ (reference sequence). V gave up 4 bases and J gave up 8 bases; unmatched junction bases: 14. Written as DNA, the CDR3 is TGTGCCAGCAGCTACACTCCCGGGACTAGCGGGAGGGTAAGTGATGAGCAGTTCTTC. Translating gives CASSYTPGTSGRVSDEQFF.

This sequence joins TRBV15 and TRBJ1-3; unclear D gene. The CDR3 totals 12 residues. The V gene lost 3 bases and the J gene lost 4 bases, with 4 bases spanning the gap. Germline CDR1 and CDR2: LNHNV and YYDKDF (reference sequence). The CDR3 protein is CATSSGGNTIYF. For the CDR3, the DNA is TGTGCCACCAGCAGCGGGGGAAACACCATATATTTT.

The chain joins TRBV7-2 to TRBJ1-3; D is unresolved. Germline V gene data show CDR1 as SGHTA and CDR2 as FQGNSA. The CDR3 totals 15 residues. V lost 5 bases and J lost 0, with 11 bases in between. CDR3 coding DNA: TGTGCCAGCAGCCCCGAATTCGACTCTGGAAACACCATATATTTT. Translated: CASSPEFDSGNTIYF.

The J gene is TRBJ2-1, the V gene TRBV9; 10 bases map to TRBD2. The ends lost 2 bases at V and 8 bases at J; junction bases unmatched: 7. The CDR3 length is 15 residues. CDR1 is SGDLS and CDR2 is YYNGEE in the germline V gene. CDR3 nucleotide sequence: TGTGCCAGCAGCGTGAGCGGGAGGGCCCGGGATGAGCAGTTCTTC. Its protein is CASSVSGRARDEQFF.